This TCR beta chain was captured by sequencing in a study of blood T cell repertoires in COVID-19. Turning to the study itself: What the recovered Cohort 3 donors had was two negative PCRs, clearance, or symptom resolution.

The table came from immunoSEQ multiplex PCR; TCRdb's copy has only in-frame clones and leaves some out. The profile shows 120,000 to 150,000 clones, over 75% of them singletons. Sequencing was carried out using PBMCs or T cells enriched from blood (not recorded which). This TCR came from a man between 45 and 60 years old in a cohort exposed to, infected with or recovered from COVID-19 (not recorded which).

CDR3 residues: CASSLQGSETQYF. The CDR3, as DNA: TGTGCCAGCAGTTTACAGGGCTCGGAGACCCAGTACTTC. The chain is built from TRBV12-3 or TRBV12-4 and TRBJ2-5, with D perhaps matching TRBD1 (5 bases). The CDR3 is made up of 13 amino acids. With 2 bases removed from V and 5 bases from J, the gap between germline ends came to 9 bases.